This T cell receptor (beta chain) was captured in a study of vaccination and CD4 T cells after COVID-19. In the study overall: Nasal swab PCR detected SARS-CoV-2 in convalescent patients, who comprised several mild cases and one severe case. As their vaccination, participants received two doses of either BNT162b2 or mRNA-1273 vaccine. At a median approximately 99 days (range 35 to 161) after diagnosis, post-COVID samples were drawn.

About this clonotype itself: The target antigen is unknown.

Treatment in this sample: roughly 11-day PBMC culture with coronavirus spike peptide pools or control peptides (ViraFEST assay). V lost 6 bases and J lost 5, with 13 bases in between. The CDR3 has 13 residues. Germline lookup yields CDR1 MNHNS and CDR2 SASEGT. Cultured CD4+ T-cell DNA underwent Oncomine TCR Beta short-read sequencing. After culture, CD4+ T cells served as the source for genomic DNA extraction. Using its own MiXCR run on the PCR reads, TCRdb lists one record per CDR3 protein. The repertoire holds about 11,000 distinct CDR3 sequences, 54% seen once, with over 7% in the top ten. The specimen sequenced was CD4+ T cells from blood, cultured in vitro. The TCR was taken from a human donor who had recovered from COVID-19. The chain couples TRBV6-1 to TRBJ1-1; D gene unclear. CDR3: CASREGGWTEAFF. In DNA form, the CDR3 reads TGTGCCAGCAGAGAGGGAGGGTGGACTGAAGCTTTCTTT.